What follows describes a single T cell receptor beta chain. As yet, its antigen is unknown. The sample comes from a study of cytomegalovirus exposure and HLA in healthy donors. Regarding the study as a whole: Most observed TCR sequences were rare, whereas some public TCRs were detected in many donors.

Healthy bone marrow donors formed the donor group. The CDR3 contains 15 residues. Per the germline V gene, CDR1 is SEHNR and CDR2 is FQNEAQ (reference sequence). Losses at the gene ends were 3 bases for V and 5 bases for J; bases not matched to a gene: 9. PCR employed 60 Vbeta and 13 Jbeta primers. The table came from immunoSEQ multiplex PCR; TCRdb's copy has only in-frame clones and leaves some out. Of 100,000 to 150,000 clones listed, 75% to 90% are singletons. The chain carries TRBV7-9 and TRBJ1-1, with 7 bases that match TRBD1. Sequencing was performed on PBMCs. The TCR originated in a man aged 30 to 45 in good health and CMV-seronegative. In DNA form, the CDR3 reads TGTGCCAGCAGCTTCCAGACAGGGACTGGGACTGAAGCTTTCTTT. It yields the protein CASSFQTGTGTEAFF.